This is a list of T cell receptor beta chains from one sample in a study of blood T cell repertoires in COVID-19. Produced via immunoSEQ multiplex PCR; TCRdb's table is partial and in-frame only. The sample consists of a few hundred thousand clones, roughly 90% of them appearing once. Sample: PBMCs or T cells enriched from blood (not recorded which). Receptors were obtained from a woman in her 30s who had recovered from COVID-19. Each CDR3 is given with its conserved first and last residue. The D gene is left open where the match is weak. Clone size is given for some rows only: seen once, a few or many times, or a class if the clone is expanded.

CDR3 DNA	CDR3 protein	CDR3 length	D gene	V gene	clone size	J gene
TGCAGCGTTGGGGGGTGGACAGGGTGGCAAGAGACCCAGTACTTC	CSVGGWTGWQETQYF	15	TRBD1	TRBV29-1	-	TRBJ2-5
TGTGCCAGCAGCCAAGGACGGTGGGTCGAGGGAGAGCAGTTCTTC	CASSQGRWVEGEQFF	15	-	TRBV4-2	once	TRBJ2-1
TGTGCCAGCAGTGTAGGCAGGAGGGGACGAAAGTACTTC	CASSVGRRGRKYF	13	-	TRBV27	-	TRBJ2-7
TGTGCCAGCTCACACTCTAGCGGGGATAGCACAGATACGCAGTATTTT	CASSHSSGDSTDTQYF	16	TRBD2	TRBV18	-	TRBJ2-3
TGTGCCAGCAGCTTGGGGACTGCCCGGGGGTATTTT	CASSLGTARGYF	12	-	TRBV5-6	-	TRBJ2-3
TGTGCCAGCCGGGGAACAGGGCAAAACATTCAGTACTTC	CASRGTGQNIQYF	13	-	TRBV6-5	-	TRBJ2-4
TGTGCCAGCAGCCTCATAGCGGATACGCAGTATTTT	CASSLIADTQYF	12	-	TRBV11-2	once	TRBJ2-3
TGTGCCATCAAAACAGACGGTGATCAAGAGACCCAGTACTTC	CAIKTDGDQETQYF	14	-	TRBV10-3	-	TRBJ2-5
TGTGCCAGCAGTTTATTCTTGGGGCAGGGGTCCTACAATGAGCAGTTCTTC	CASSLFLGQGSYNEQFF	17	-	TRBV27	once	TRBJ2-1
TGTGCTAGTGGTTTGGGGGCAGGCTACACCTTC	CASGLGAGYTF	11	-	TRBV12-5	-	TRBJ1-2
TGTGCCAGCAGCTTTCAAGACGGGGGGAATTCACCCCTCCACTTT	CASSFQDGGNSPLHF	15	-	TRBV7-9	-	TRBJ1-6
TGTGCCAGCTGGCCTCGCTCGGGGGAGCAGTACTTC	CASWPRSGEQYF	12	-	TRBV28	-	TRBJ2-7
TGCGCCAGCAGCTTGGTACCGGGAGACCCCACAGATACGCAGTATTTT	CASSLVPGDPTDTQYF	16	-	TRBV5-1	-	TRBJ2-3
TGTGCCAGCACCCCGCACAGGGGGCTCTACGAGCAGTACTTC	CASTPHRGLYEQYF	14	TRBD1	TRBV28	-	TRBJ2-7
TGTGCCAGCAGCTTCCCGCAGGGTGGGTATGGCTACACCTTC	CASSFPQGGYGYTF	14	-	TRBV5-5	-	TRBJ1-2
TGCGCCAGCAGCCAAGATCTGGGGCTATCGAACACCGGGGAGCTGTTTTTT	CASSQDLGLSNTGELFF	17	-	TRBV4-1	-	TRBJ2-2
TGTGCCAGCAGTCAGTTTACGAACACTGAAGCTTTCTTT	CASSQFTNTEAFF	13	-	TRBV6-5	-	TRBJ1-1
TGCGCCAGCAGTGAAAGGACAGCAAGCACTGAAGCTTTCTTT	CASSERTASTEAFF	14	-	TRBV10-2	-	TRBJ1-1
TGTGCCACCAGTGATCTGAACAGGGGGCTGAGAGATACGCAGTATTTT	CATSDLNRGLRDTQYF	16	TRBD1	TRBV24-1	-	TRBJ2-3
TGTGCCAGCAGTGACCCCGGGACAGTTAATGAAAAACTGTTTTTT	CASSDPGTVNEKLFF	15	TRBD1	TRBV25-1	-	TRBJ1-4
TGTGCCAGCACCCTTACAGCAGGGAACGAAAAACTGTTTTTT	CASTLTAGNEKLFF	14	-	TRBV14	few	TRBJ1-4
TGTGCCAGCAGCGCATTAGAATCTGGCTACACCTTC	CASSALESGYTF	12	-	TRBV11-2	-	TRBJ1-2
TGTGCCAGCAGCGCAGGCCAGCAAGAGACCCAGTACTTC	CASSAGQQETQYF	13	-	TRBV9	-	TRBJ2-5
TGTGCCAGCTCACCAGGGACTAGCGGGGGGCGTAGCTCCTACGAGCAGTACTTC	CASSPGTSGGRSSYEQYF	18	TRBD2	TRBV18	-	TRBJ2-7
TGTGCCAGCAGTGCATCCAGGGTAGGCGAGCAGTACTTC	CASSASRVGEQYF	13	-	TRBV28	-	TRBJ2-7
TGCAGCGTCCCTTGGGAGTACAATGAGCAGTTCTTC	CSVPWEYNEQFF	12	-	TRBV29-1	-	TRBJ2-1
TGTGCCAGCAGCTTAGTTCTCCAGGGGGCGAGGTCTGAAGCTTTCTTT	CASSLVLQGARSEAFF	16	TRBD1	TRBV7-9	-	TRBJ1-1
TGTGCCTGGAGTGTTGGGACGGGGGTAGCCAAAAACATTCAGTACTTC	CAWSVGTGVAKNIQYF	16	-	TRBV30	-	TRBJ2-4
TGTGCCAGCAGCACAGGGGCCGGGACGGACCGGACCCAGTACTTC	CASSTGAGTDRTQYF	15	TRBD1	TRBV27	-	TRBJ2-5
TGTGCCAGCAGCAGAACAGGGGTCTCTGGAAACACCATATATTTT	CASSRTGVSGNTIYF	15	TRBD1	TRBV2	-	TRBJ1-3
TGTGCCAGCAGCCAATTACTGACTGCTCCCTACGAGCAGTACTTC	CASSQLLTAPYEQYF	15	-	TRBV3-1/TRBV3-2	-	TRBJ2-7
TGCAGTGCTAGTGATACGGGCGGGGATGAAAAACTGTTTTTT	CSASDTGGDEKLFF	14	-	TRBV20-1	-	TRBJ1-4
TGTGCCAGCAGCCCGCGGACAGGGATAAGTGCTGAAGCTTTCTTT	CASSPRTGISAEAFF	15	TRBD1	TRBV9	few	TRBJ1-1
TGCGCCAGCAGCTTGGACAGGCTGAATGAAAAACTGTTTTTT	CASSLDRLNEKLFF	14	-	TRBV5-1	-	TRBJ1-4
TGTGCCAGCAGCACTGGGACAGGGGGCTTATTAGGCGGCTACACCTTC	CASSTGTGGLLGGYTF	16	TRBD1	TRBV7-2	-	TRBJ1-2
TGTGCCAGCAGTCGACACGGGACAGGGGGGAGGCAAGAGACCCAGTACTTC	CASSRHGTGGRQETQYF	17	TRBD1	TRBV6-6	-	TRBJ2-5
TGTGCCAGCAGCTTGGCCAGTCAGCCCCAGCATTTT	CASSLASQPQHF	12	-	TRBV5-6	-	TRBJ1-5
TGTGCCAGCAGCTTTCCCAGATCCTACGAGCAGTACTTC	CASSFPRSYEQYF	13	-	TRBV7-9	-	TRBJ2-7
TGTGCCAGCAGCTTAGGGGGCGGGAACCCAGATACGCAGTATTTT	CASSLGGGNPDTQYF	15	-	TRBV11-3	-	TRBJ2-3
TGTGCCAGCAGCATACGGACAGGGGGCGTCTATGGCTACACCTTC	CASSIRTGGVYGYTF	15	TRBD1	TRBV11-1	-	TRBJ1-2
TGTGGCGGGACTAGCGATAACACCGGGGAGCTGTTTTTT	CGGTSDNTGELFF	13	TRBD2	TRBV11-2	-	TRBJ2-2
TGCGCCAGCAGCTCGCGGGGGGATGCTAACTATGGCTACACCTTC	CASSSRGDANYGYTF	15	-	TRBV5-1	-	TRBJ1-2
TGCGCCAGCAGCTTGGCATCAGGGCCCTACAATGAGCAGTTCTTC	CASSLASGPYNEQFF	15	-	TRBV5-1	-	TRBJ2-1
TGTGCCAGCAGTCGGAACAGGATCATGAACACTGAAGCTTTCTTT	CASSRNRIMNTEAFF	15	-	TRBV14	-	TRBJ1-1
TGTGCCAGCAGCTTGGAGGGTAACTATGGCTACACCTTC	CASSLEGNYGYTF	13	-	TRBV11-2	-	TRBJ1-2
TGTGCCAGCAGTGAAGCCGGGAGCATGAACACTGAAGCTTTCTTT	CASSEAGSMNTEAFF	15	-	TRBV6-1	-	TRBJ1-1
TGTGCCAGTAGTATTACGCTAGCCGGGCCCTACGAGCAGTACTTC	CASSITLAGPYEQYF	15	-	TRBV19	once	TRBJ2-7
TGTGCCAGCAGTTACCTACAGGGAAGGGAGGGTCAGCCCCAGCATTTT	CASSYLQGREGQPQHF	16	-	TRBV6-5	-	TRBJ1-5
TGTGCCAGCAGTCCCCATCGGGGACAGGGGAACTATGGCTACACCTTC	CASSPHRGQGNYGYTF	16	TRBD1	TRBV27	-	TRBJ1-2